This T cell receptor beta chain appears in the sequencing data of a study of blood T cell repertoires in COVID-19. At the level of the study: T cells, B-cell-depleted T cells, or PBMCs supplied cDNA or gDNA.

The CDR3 spans 13 residues. The V and J ends lost 5 bases and 8 bases respectively, with 15 bases between them. Germline loops: CDR1 MDHEN, CDR2 SYDVKM. Profiled with immunoSEQ multiplex PCR; TCRdb holds only in-frame clones, not every one. The data hold more than 300,000 clones, with about 90% observed a single time. This sequence originates from a woman younger than 45 with COVID-19, enrolled during active disease. This sequence joins TRBV28 and TRBJ1-1, with D unclear. Specimen: peripheral blood. The CDR3 bases are TGTGCCAGCAGTCTACTCCGAGGTGTGGAAGCTTTCTTT. The encoded protein is CASSLLRGVEAFF.